The 30 T cell receptor beta chains below were found in one sample sequenced in a study of post-analysis software for immune sequencing data. Overall study results and limits: When patients were compared with controls, about 5 TRBV segments were more frequent, TRBV5-6, TRBV5-1 and TRBV20-1 among them.

These TCRs' antigens remain unknown. Unique molecular identifiers tagged the TCR beta cDNA libraries. Using its own MiXCR run on the PCR reads, TCRdb lists one record per CDR3 protein. The sample gives hundreds of thousands of distinct CDR3 sequences, roughly 40% of which show up once; more than 1.5% is in the top ten. The material sequenced was blood. These receptors were taken from a girl aged 5 to 17 with multiple sclerosis.

This chain uses TRBV5-6 with TRBJ2-5, with D unresolved. Germline CDR1 and CDR2: SGHDT and YYEEEE. The V and J ends lost 4 bases and 1 base respectively, with 14 bases between them. The CDR3 consists of 15 residues. The CDR3 nucleotides are TGTGCCAGCAGCCCACTGGGCCTTACCCAAGAGACCCAGTACTTC. This gives the protein CASSPLGLTQETQYF.

The table lists this clonotype with a few counts. J is TRBJ2-7 and V is TRBV7-2; TRBD2 is a possible D gene (7 bases). The CDR3 spans 17 residues. Germline assignment: CDR1 SGHTA and CDR2 FQGNSA. The V end was cut by 0 bases, the J end by 2 bases, with 17 bases between. CDR3 DNA: TGTGCCAGCAGCTTAGCGGGGGGGCCCGGGGCCCCCTACGAGCAGTACTTC. It specifies CASSLAGGPGAPYEQYF.

This clonotype was counted a few times. The genes are TRBV12-3 or TRBV12-4 and TRBJ2-3; D gene uncertain. This CDR3 is 13 amino acids long. The V gene lost 6 bases and the J gene lost 6 bases, with 13 bases spanning the gap. The CDR3 DNA sequence: TGTGCCAGCAGACCGTCCAATTCGGATACGCAGTATTTT. Translation: CASRPSNSDTQYF.

This clonotype was seen a handful of times. The V call is TRBV5-1, the J call TRBJ1-5, with D hard to call. The V gene lost 5 bases and the J gene lost 0 bases, with 12 bases spanning the gap. There are 15 residues in the CDR3. Germline V gene lookup returns CDR1 SGHRS and CDR2 YFSETQ. The DNA for the CDR3 is TGCGCCAGCAGTCCCGGTGGGGATAGCAATCAGCCCCAGCATTTT. Translation: CASSPGGDSNQPQHF.

V is TRBV5-1 and J is TRBJ2-2; maybe TRBD2 (6 bases). The V and J ends lost 4 bases and 6 bases respectively, with 19 bases between them. The CDR3 contains 16 residues. Germline-derived CDR1 and CDR2 are SGHRS and YFSETQ. The CDR3: CASSPSGGEVAGELFF. DNA for the CDR3: TGCGCCAGCAGCCCCTCCGGCGGGGAAGTGGCCGGGGAGCTGTTTTTT.

V is TRBV20-1 and J is TRBJ1-4; 7 bases map to TRBD1. CDR1 is DFQATT, CDR2 SNEGSKA, per germline (reference sequence). The CDR3 totals 14 residues. Unmatched junction bases numbered 7, after V lost 5 bases and J lost 4 bases. CDR3 residues: CSAPVGTVNEKLFF. The CDR3 nucleotides read TGCAGTGCTCCAGTGGGGACAGTTAATGAAAAACTGTTTTTT.

The chain combines TRBV7-8 with TRBJ2-4; D gene ambiguous. CDR3 length equals 18 residues. Trimming left V 4 bases short and J 0 bases short, with 19 bases between. The germline gives CDR1 SGHVS, CDR2 FQNEAQ. The CDR3 region is CASSSQTGPWGAKNIQYF. The CDR3 DNA follows: TGTGCCAGCAGCTCGCAAACGGGCCCGTGGGGAGCCAAAAACATTCAGTACTTC. Together with reference TRBV7-8 and TRBJ2-4, the CDR3 gives the full variable domain: GAGVSQSPRYKVAKRGQDVALRCDPISGHVSLFWYQQALGQGPEFLTYFQNEAQLDKSGLPSDRFFAERPEGSVSTLKIQRTQQEDSAVYLCASSSQTGPWGAKNIQYFGAGTRLSVL.

This sequence joins TRBV12-3 or TRBV12-4 and TRBJ2-3; D not resolved. Trimming left V 3 bases short and J 2 bases short, with 9 bases between. The CDR3 length is 14 residues. The CDR3 sequence is CASSFGLATDTQYF. CDR3 nucleotide sequence: TGTGCCAGCAGTTTTGGCCTCGCCACAGATACGCAGTATTTT.

The J gene is TRBJ2-1, the V gene TRBV12-3 or TRBV12-4; D not certain. The ends were cut back, 4 bases at V and 10 bases at J, with 8 bases in the middle. The CDR3 has 11 amino acids. The CDR3 here is CASSYSTEQFF. The CDR3 DNA sequence: TGTGCCAGCAGTTATTCTACCGAGCAGTTCTTC.

This chain connects TRBV7-6 to TRBJ2-1; 8 bases are shared with TRBD1. CDR1 is SGHVS and CDR2 is FNYEAQ in the germline V gene. The CDR3 contains 15 residues. After removal of 5 bases from V and 4 bases from J, the junction contained 7 bases not matched to a gene. CDR3 region: CASSRPGQAYNEQFF. CDR3 DNA: TGTGCCAGCAGCCGCCCGGGACAGGCTTACAATGAGCAGTTCTTC.

The chain uses TRBV27 and TRBJ2-7; TRBD1 is a possible D gene (6 bases). The CDR3 contains 17 residues. Germline lookup yields CDR1 MNHEY and CDR2 SMNVEV (reference sequence). V lost 1 base to trimming and J lost 0 bases, with 16 bases between them. CDR3: CASSLLPRDKLSYEQYF. The CDR3 bases are TGTGCCAGCAGTTTATTGCCCAGGGACAAACTCTCCTACGAGCAGTACTTC.

The V call is TRBV3-1, the J call TRBJ1-2, with a possible D match to TRBD1 (6 bases). Germline CDR1 reads LGHDT; CDR2 reads YNNKEL (reference sequence). The CDR3 has 15 residues. The V and J ends lost 4 bases and 2 bases respectively, with 14 bases between them. DNA of the CDR3: TGTGCCAGCAGCCCGGAAACAGGGAGGAACTATGGCTACACCTTC. Translation: CASSPETGRNYGYTF.

The chain links TRBV12-3 or TRBV12-4 to TRBJ2-1, with 13 positions matching TRBD2. The CDR3 extends over 15 amino acids. The V and J ends lost 2 bases and 8 bases, in that order; junction bases with no gene match: 3. The chain's CDR3 is CASSLTSGRVDEQFF. CDR3 DNA: TGTGCCAGCAGTTTAACTAGCGGGAGGGTCGATGAGCAGTTCTTC.

This chain joins TRBV7-9 and TRBJ1-2; 8 nucleotides match TRBD1. Germline assignment: CDR1 SEHNR and CDR2 FQNEAQ (reference sequence). The J segment lost 4 bases and the V segment lost 4 bases, leaving 5 bases of the junction unmatched. This CDR3 has 14 residues. The CDR3 region is CASSSPGQAYGYTF. The CDR3 DNA is TGTGCCAGCAGCTCTCCGGGACAGGCCTATGGCTACACCTTC.

The chain carries TRBV14 and TRBJ2-7; a weak D match, TRBD1 (6 bases). V dropped 4 bases and J dropped 2 bases, with 15 bases sitting between them. The CDR3 has 15 amino acids. Germline CDR1 reads SGHDN; CDR2 reads FVKESK. The chain's CDR3 is CASSPNRGGPYEQYF. For the CDR3, the DNA is TGTGCCAGCAGCCCGAACCGAGGGGGACCCTACGAGCAGTACTTC. Variable domain in full (rest from reference TRBV14 and TRBJ2-7): EAGVTQFPSHSVIEKGQTVTLRCDPISGHDNLYWYRRVMGKEIKFLLHFVKESKQDESGMPNNRFLAERTGGTYSTLKVQPAELEDSGVYFCASSPNRGGPYEQYFGPGTRLTVT.

V is TRBV20-1 and J is TRBJ2-7, with 7 bases matching TRBD1. From germline, CDR1 is DFQATT and CDR2 SNEGSKA (reference sequence). The CDR3 covers 13 residues. Trimming took 3 bases from V and 4 from J; bases not matched to a gene: 6. For the CDR3, the DNA is TGCAGTGCTAGTGTTTCAGGGGGTTACGAGCAGTACTTC. It codes for CSASVSGGYEQYF.

The rearrangement links TRBV20-1 to TRBJ2-7, with no clear D. The germline CDR1 and CDR2 sequences are DFQATT and SNEGSKA (reference sequence). Trimming took 6 bases from V and 3 from J, leaving 9 bases between them. The length of the CDR3 is 11 residues. CDR3 amino acids: CSAPYLYEQYF. CDR3 sequence (DNA): TGCAGTGCCCCCTACCTCTACGAGCAGTACTTC.

This chain joins TRBV4-1 and TRBJ2-3; D perhaps matches TRBD2 (6 bases). Germline V gene sequence: CDR1 MGHRA, CDR2 YSYEKL. The CDR3 contains 17 residues. Trimming pared 1 base from V and 1 base from J, leaving 15 bases between. CDR3 protein: CASSQVAASEGTDTQYF. The CDR3 bases are TGCGCCAGCAGCCAAGTAGCGGCCAGCGAGGGCACAGATACGCAGTATTTT.

This sequence joins TRBV29-1 and TRBJ1-1; TRBD1 is a possible D gene (5 bases). Trimming cost V 5 bases and J 5 bases, with 15 bases left between them. The CDR3 is made up of 13 amino acids. Germline V lookup: CDR1 SQVTM, CDR2 ANQGSEA. The CDR3 sequence: CSVQQVARTEAFF. CDR3 in DNA: TGCAGCGTTCAACAGGTAGCGAGGACTGAAGCTTTCTTT.

The V and J genes are TRBV7-2 and TRBJ1-2; unclear D gene. From germline, CDR1 is SGHTA and CDR2 FQGNSA. V dropped 1 base and J dropped 6 bases, with 24 bases sitting between them. The CDR3 spans 18 residues. The DNA for the CDR3 is TGTGCCAGCAGCTTAGGCCAAATGCCGGCGGGGTATCCCGATGGCTACACCTTC. Translation: CASSLGQMPAGYPDGYTF. The full variable domain, rest sourced from reference TRBV7-2 and TRBJ1-2, is GAGVSQSPSNKVTEKGKDVELRCDPISGHTALYWYRQSLGQGLEFLIYFQGNSAPDKSGLPSDRFSAERTGGSVSTLTIQRTQQEDSAVYLCASSLGQMPAGYPDGYTFGSGTRLTVV.

The CDR3 here is CASSHRDGANNEQFF. CDR3 sequence (DNA): TGTGCCAGCAGCCACCGAGACGGTGCCAACAATGAGCAGTTCTTC. This rearrangement joins TRBV7-9 to TRBJ2-1, with D unresolved. Germline V gene data show CDR1 as SEHNR and CDR2 as FQNEAQ (reference sequence). V shed 5 bases and J shed 5 bases, with 16 bases lying between them. The CDR3 has 15 residues.

This clonotype has a handful of counts. The J gene is TRBJ1-2, the V gene TRBV5-5; TRBD1 matches at 8 bases. The germline V gene encodes CDR1 SGHKS and CDR2 YYEKEE (reference sequence). After removal of 4 bases from V and 4 bases from J, the junction contained 12 bases not matched to a gene. This CDR3 comprises 16 residues. The CDR3 loop reads CASSPTPGTGPYGYTF. The CDR3 DNA reads TGTGCCAGCAGCCCCACCCCGGGGACAGGACCCTATGGCTACACCTTC.

V and J are TRBV29-1 and TRBJ2-6; D not certain. Germline V gene sequence: CDR1 SQVTM, CDR2 ANQGSEA. V was pared by 4 bases and J by 3 bases, with 7 bases between. This CDR3 has 13 amino acids. CDR3 protein: CSVVGDGANVLTF. CDR3 sequence (DNA): TGCAGCGTTGTGGGCGATGGGGCCAACGTCCTGACTTTC.

The chain recombines TRBV24-1 with TRBJ2-5; D is unresolved. V lost 5 bases to trimming and J lost 5 bases, with 17 bases between them. From germline, CDR1 is KGHDR and CDR2 SFDVKD. The CDR3 has 15 residues. CDR3 amino acids: CATSGPESMEETQYF. The CDR3 coding sequence is TGTGCCACCAGTGGTCCGGAGTCAATGGAGGAGACCCAGTACTTC.

The CDR3 loop reads CASSEMDSSTGYTF. The DNA of the CDR3 is TGTGCCAGCAGTGAGATGGACAGCTCAACGGGCTACACCTTC. V usage is TRBV2 and J usage is TRBJ1-2, with a weak D call TRBD1 (6 bases). Trimming pared 3 bases from V and 8 bases from J, leaving 16 bases between. This CDR3 is built from 14 residues. Per germline, CDR1 SNHLY and CDR2 FYNNEI.

This clonotype was picked up a small number of times. The V call is TRBV12-3 or TRBV12-4, the J call TRBJ2-4; D is ambiguous. V was shortened by 5 bases and J by 4 bases, with 21 bases between the two germline ends. The CDR3 contains 17 residues. CDR3 nucleotide sequence: TGTGCCAGCAGTCCCCCGGGTATCTCCGGGCCGAAAAACATTCAGTACTTC. This sequence encodes CASSPPGISGPKNIQYF.

The rearrangement links TRBV4-1 to TRBJ2-5, with 11 bases identical to TRBD2. The tail of the sequence fits TRBJ2-7 better, so the J call may be wrong. This CDR3 is built from 15 residues. CDR1 is MGHRA, CDR2 YSYEKL, per germline. The CDR3 protein is CASSQRLAGIPEQYF. The DNA for the CDR3 is TGCGCCAGCAGCCAACGACTAGCGGGAATCCCCGAGCAGTACTTC.

This clonotype was counted at least ten times. The chain is built from TRBV9 and TRBJ2-6, with D unclear. This CDR3 contains 13 residues. Trimming removed 4 bases from V and 4 bases from J, with 6 bases in between. Germline CDR1 reads SGDLS; CDR2 reads YYNGEE. The CDR3 DNA follows: TGTGCCAGCAGCCCCCCCGGGGCCAACGTCCTGACTTTC. Its protein is CASSPPGANVLTF.

V is TRBV7-9 and J is TRBJ2-1; TRBD1 aligns across 9 bases. The V gene's germline CDR1 is SEHNR and CDR2 FQNEAQ (reference sequence). The CDR3 runs to 17 residues. V trimming: 5 bases; J trimming: 2 bases; junction bases outside the gene matches: 10. The CDR3 coding sequence is TGTGCCAGCAGCAGCGGAACAGGGGGCAAACCCTACAATGAGCAGTTCTTC. Its translation: CASSSGTGGKPYNEQFF. Filled out from reference TRBV7-9 and TRBJ2-1, the complete variable domain reads DTGVSQNPRHKITKRGQNVTFRCDPISEHNRLYWYRQTLGQGPEFLTYFQNEAQLEKSRLLSDRFSAERPKGSFSTLEIQRTEQGDSAMYLCASSSGTGGKPYNEQFFGPGTRLTVL.

This clonotype was detected only a few times. The V call is TRBV20-1, the J call TRBJ1-2; no clear D. V was cut by 0 bases and J by 7 bases, with 15 bases left in between. The germline V gene encodes CDR1 DFQATT and CDR2 SNEGSKA (reference sequence). The CDR3 sequence is 14 residues long. CDR3 bases: TGCAGTGCTAGAGATCCCACAAAAGCGATTGGCTACACCTTC. Its protein is CSARDPTKAIGYTF.